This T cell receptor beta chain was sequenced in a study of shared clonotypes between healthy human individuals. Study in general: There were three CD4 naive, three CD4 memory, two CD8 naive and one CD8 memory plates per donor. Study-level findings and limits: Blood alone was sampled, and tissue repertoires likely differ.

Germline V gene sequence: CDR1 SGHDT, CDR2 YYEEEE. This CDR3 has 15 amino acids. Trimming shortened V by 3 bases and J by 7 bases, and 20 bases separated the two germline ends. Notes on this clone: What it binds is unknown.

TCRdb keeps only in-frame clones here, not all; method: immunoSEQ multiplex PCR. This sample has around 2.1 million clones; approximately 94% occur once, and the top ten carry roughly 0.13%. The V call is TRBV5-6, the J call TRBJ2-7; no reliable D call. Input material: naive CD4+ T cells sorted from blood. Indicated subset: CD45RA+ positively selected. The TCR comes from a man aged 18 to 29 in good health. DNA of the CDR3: TGTGCCAGCAGCTCAGCAAAGGGTGCCTCGAGAGAGCAGTACTTC. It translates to CASSSAKGASREQYF.